The text below deals with one T cell receptor beta chain. The target antigen is unknown. This CDR3 has 15 residues. V shed 10 bases, J shed 1 base, and the junction held 8 bases outside the gene matches. CDR1 and CDR2 from the germline V gene are MGHRA and YSYEKL. These data come from a study of cytomegalovirus exposure and HLA in healthy donors. This PCR relied on a set of 60 Vbeta primers and 13 Jbeta primers. Data came from immunoSEQ multiplex PCR; TCRdb stores just in-frame clones and leaves some out. Of 100,000 to 150,000 clones in the sample, around 78% were seen once. Study-wide findings and caveats: In a later analysis, DRB1 alleles had the most associated TCRs; HLA-C alleles the fewest. Presence/absence analysis assumed near-uniform sequencing depth across donors. Reports indicate that TCR beta sequences accurately predicted the HLA-A and HLA-B alleles of most subjects.

Material: PBMCs. The chain employs TRBV4-1 and TRBJ2-1, with 9 bases aligning to TRBD2. This receptor was obtained from a woman aged 45-65 years in good health and CMV-seronegative. CDR3 sequence: CATGLAGISYNEQFF. The CDR3 region has the DNA TGCGCCACGGGACTAGCCGGGATTTCCTACAATGAGCAGTTCTTC.